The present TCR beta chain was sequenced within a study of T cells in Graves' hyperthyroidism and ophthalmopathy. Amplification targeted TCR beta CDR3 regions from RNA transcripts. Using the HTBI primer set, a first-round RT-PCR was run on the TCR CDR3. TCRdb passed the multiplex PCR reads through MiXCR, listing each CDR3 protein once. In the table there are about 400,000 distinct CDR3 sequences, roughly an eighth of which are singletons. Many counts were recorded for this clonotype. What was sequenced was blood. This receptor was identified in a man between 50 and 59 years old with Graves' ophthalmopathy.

The CDR3 DNA reads TGTGCCAGCAGCGTAGATCAGAGTGGGGAAAAACTGTTTTTT. Protein: CASSVDQSGEKLFF. V usage is TRBV9 and J usage is TRBJ1-4, with D unresolved. CDR1 and CDR2 (germline): SGDLS, YYNGEE. The germline V and J ends were trimmed by 0 bases and 8 bases, with 11 bases remaining between them. This CDR3 has 14 residues. Full variable domain (outside the CDR3, taken from reference TRBV9 and TRBJ1-4): DSGVTQTPKHLITATGQRVTLRCSPRSGDLSVYWYQQSLDQGLQFLIQYYNGEERAKGNILERFSAQQFPDLHSELNLSSLELGDSALYFCASSVDQSGEKLFFGSGTQLSVL.